Listed here are 6 T cell receptor beta chains from one sample, sequenced in a study of T cells of healthy individuals. MiXCR, run by TCRdb on the 5' RACE reads, gives a single entry per CDR3 protein. The sample includes approximately 50,000 distinct CDR3 sequences, about 15% seen only once; the top ten take 16%. The source of these receptors is a human donor in good health.

This clonotype was found many times. The CDR3 protein is CASSPNFAGGGDTQYF. The CDR3, as DNA: TGCGCCAGCAGCCCCAATTTCGCTGGGGGAGGAGATACGCAGTATTTT. The rearrangement links TRBV4-3 to TRBJ2-3; possible D gene TRBD2, 6 bases. The CDR3 covers 16 residues. V was clipped by 4 bases and J by 5 bases, with 19 bases between them. CDR1 is LGHNA, CDR2 YSLEER, per germline.

This clonotype appeared a few times. The V gene is TRBV9, the J gene TRBJ2-2; 9 nucleotides agree with TRBD1. J lost 4 bases, V lost 2 bases, and 6 bases had no gene match. The CDR3 totals 16 residues. Looked up from germline, CDR1 is SGDLS and CDR2 is YYNGEE. The CDR3 sequence is CASSVGQGTSTGELFF. In nucleotides, the CDR3 is TGTGCCAGCAGCGTCGGACAGGGGACTTCCACCGGGGAGCTGTTTTTT.

This clonotype was seen at least ten times. The chain carries TRBV20-1 and TRBJ1-5; 9 nucleotides align to TRBD1. Trimming removed 5 bases from V and 0 bases from J; junction bases left unmatched: 11. The germline gives CDR1 DFQATT, CDR2 SNEGSKA (reference sequence). This CDR3 comprises 17 residues. The CDR3 DNA follows: TGCAGTGCTGCAAAGACAGGGGGGGGATATAGCAATCAGCCCCAGCATTTT. It yields the protein CSAAKTGGGYSNQPQHF.

This clonotype was recorded at least ten times. The rearrangement links TRBV24-1 to TRBJ2-1, with D maybe TRBD2 (6 bases). The CDR3 is 15 residues long. CDR1 and CDR2 (germline): KGHDR, SFDVKD. The germline V and J ends were trimmed by 1 base and 4 bases, with 10 bases remaining between them. The CDR3, as DNA: TGTGCCACCAGTGATTTTAACGGGGGTTACAATGAGCAGTTCTTC. Encoded protein: CATSDFNGGYNEQFF.

The sample holds a few counts of this clonotype. This rearrangement joins TRBV11-2 to TRBJ2-5, with 12 nucleotides matching TRBD2. V gave up 3 bases and J gave up 7 bases; unmatched junction bases: 9. The CDR3 extends over 16 amino acids. The germline V gene encodes CDR1 SGHAT and CDR2 FQNNGV. The CDR3, as DNA: TGTGCCAGCAGCTTGACTTCTAGCGGGGGGGCGGGGACCCAGTACTTC. As protein: CASSLTSSGGAGTQYF.

This clonotype showed up many times. The chain couples TRBV7-2 to TRBJ1-1; TRBD1 aligns across 9 bases. The CDR3 spans 14 residues. Germline lookup yields CDR1 SGHTA and CDR2 FQGNSA. The ends lost 10 bases at V and 5 bases at J; junction bases unmatched: 11. This chain's CDR3 is CAIGTGRIGTEAFF. In DNA, the CDR3 is TGTGCCATCGGGACAGGGCGTATTGGGACTGAAGCTTTCTTT.